The entry below describes one T cell receptor beta chain. Its target is unknown. This sample is drawn from a study of CD8 T cells in ankylosing spondylitis. TCRdb re-derived calls from the 5' RACE reads in MiXCR, one entry per CDR3 protein. The repertoire holds roughly 230,000 distinct CDR3 sequences, over 15% seen once, with approximately 32% in the top ten. Regarding the study as a whole: The authors reported significant enrichment of disease-linked clones in matched ankylosing spondylitis synovial fluid.

V gave up 7 bases and J gave up 5 bases; unmatched junction bases: 10. CDR1 is LNHDA, CDR2 SQIVND, per germline (reference sequence). This CDR3 spans 14 amino acids. The sequenced sample consisted of blood, either unsorted or a sorted T cell fraction (not recorded which). The clonotype was recovered from a male donor with ankylosing spondylitis or in good health (not recorded which). The chain uses TRBV19 and TRBJ2-7, with 8 bases aligning to TRBD1. The CDR3 protein is CASTIRTGYHEQYF. As DNA, the CDR3 is TGTGCCAGTACCATCAGGACAGGGTACCACGAGCAGTACTTC.